The clone carrying this TCR beta chain is a singleton in its sample. Its antigen is unidentified. This CDR3 has 16 amino acids. Trimming took 1 base from V and 4 from J; bases not matched to a gene: 8. The germline V gene encodes CDR1 SGHTA and CDR2 FQGNSA. It was with 60 Vbeta and 13 Jbeta primers that the PCR ran. The protocol was immunoSEQ multiplex PCR, while the TCRdb copy is restricted to in-frame clones and leaves out a portion. The data show around 150,000 clones, roughly 78% seen once. These data originate in a study of cytomegalovirus exposure and HLA in healthy donors. Study-wide findings and caveats: In an earlier analysis, most TCR beta V segments were productive about 87% or about 30% of the time. Rates of TCR association differed by HLA locus in a later analysis, with DRB1 highest and HLA-C lowest. An assumption of roughly uniform sequencing depth across donors underlay the presence/absence analyses.

Each donor's status was that of a healthy bone marrow donor. Sequencing input: PBMCs. This TCR was recovered from a man aged 40-55 years in good health and CMV-seronegative. V is TRBV7-2 and J is TRBJ2-7; the match to TRBD2 covers 9 bases. CDR3 nucleotides: TGTGCCAGCAGCTTAGGTCCTAGCGGGAAGTATTACGAGCAGTACTTC. Protein: CASSLGPSGKYYEQYF.